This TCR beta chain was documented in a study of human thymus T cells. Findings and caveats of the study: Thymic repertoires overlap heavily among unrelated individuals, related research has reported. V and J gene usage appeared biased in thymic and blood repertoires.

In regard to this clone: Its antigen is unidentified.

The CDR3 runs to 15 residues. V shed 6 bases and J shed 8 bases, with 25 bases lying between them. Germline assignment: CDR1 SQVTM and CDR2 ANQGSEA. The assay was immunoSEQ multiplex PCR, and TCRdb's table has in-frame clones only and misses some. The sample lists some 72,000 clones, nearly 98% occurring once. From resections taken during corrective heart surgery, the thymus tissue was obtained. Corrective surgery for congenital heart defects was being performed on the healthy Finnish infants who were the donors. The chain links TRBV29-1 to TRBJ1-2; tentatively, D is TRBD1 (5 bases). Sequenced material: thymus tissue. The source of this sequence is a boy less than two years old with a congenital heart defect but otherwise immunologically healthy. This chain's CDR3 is CSVAVYGQGSLGYTF. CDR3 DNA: TGCAGCGTCGCGGTCTACGGGCAGGGAAGCTTAGGCTACACCTTC. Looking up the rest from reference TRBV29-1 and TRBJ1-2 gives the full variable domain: SAVISQKPSRDICQRGTSLTIQCQVDSQVTMMFWYRQQPGQSLTLIATANQGSEATYESGFVIDKFPISRPNLTFSTLTVSNMSPEDSSIYLCSVAVYGQGSLGYTFGSGTRLTVV.